These 7 T cell receptor beta chains originate from one sample sequenced in a study of cytomegalovirus exposure and HLA in healthy donors. In the PCR, 60 Vbeta and 13 Jbeta primers were used. Data came from immunoSEQ multiplex PCR; TCRdb stores just in-frame clones and leaves some out. The table has 130,000 or so clones, roughly 70% seen once. The sequenced sample was PBMCs. The source is a young man in good health and CMV-seropositive.

The J gene is TRBJ2-2, the V gene TRBV9, with 7 nucleotides matching TRBD2. The CDR3 contains 16 residues. V trimming: 4 bases; J trimming: 5 bases; junction bases outside the gene matches: 11. Germline lookup yields CDR1 SGDLS and CDR2 YYNGEE. CDR3 coding DNA: TGTGCCAGCAGCCCTTGGGCGGGAGAGGTTACCGGGGAGCTGTTTTTT. It encodes CASSPWAGEVTGELFF.

V and J are TRBV29-1 and TRBJ2-4; a weak D match, TRBD2 (5 bases). Germline loops: CDR1 SQVTM, CDR2 ANQGSEA. There are 14 residues in the CDR3. The ends were cut back, 6 bases at V and 2 bases at J, with 14 bases in the middle. CDR3 region: CSVKSEGTKNIQYF. The CDR3 DNA reads TGCAGCGTGAAGTCCGAGGGTACCAAAAACATTCAGTACTTC.

The chain joins TRBV27 to TRBJ2-1, with unresolved D. CDR3 size: 15 residues. V lost 7 bases and J 4 bases, leaving 17 bases between the germline ends. CDR1 and CDR2 (germline): MNHEY, SMNVEV (reference sequence). The CDR3 coding sequence is TGTGCCAGCACCCCCCTGGGCCCCAGGTACAATGAGCAGTTCTTC. This sequence encodes CASTPLGPRYNEQFF.

The chain recombines TRBV9 with TRBJ1-3, with 10 positions matching TRBD1. This CDR3 has 15 residues. Germline V gene lookup returns CDR1 SGDLS and CDR2 YYNGEE. V lost 5 bases, J lost 6 bases, and 8 bases stayed unmatched. CDR3 protein: CASRGSTGGVNTIYF. Written as DNA, the CDR3 is TGTGCCAGCAGGGGATCGACAGGGGGCGTAAACACCATATATTTT.

This clone has a handful of counts. The V gene is TRBV11-2, the J gene TRBJ1-4; D gene uncertain. The CDR3 totals 15 residues. Germline CDR1 reads SGHAT; CDR2 reads FQNNGV. Trimming stripped 5 bases from V and 6 bases from J, with 16 bases between. The CDR3 here is CASSAGRRFDEKLFF. The DNA for the CDR3 is TGTGCCAGCAGCGCAGGTCGACGGTTTGATGAAAAACTGTTTTTT.

This clone was observed once. The V and J genes are TRBV10-3 and TRBJ1-5; perhaps TRBD1 as D (6 bases). This CDR3 is built from 13 residues. Germline loops: CDR1 ENHRY, CDR2 SYGVKD. The V end lost 7 bases, the J end lost 7 bases, and 14 bases lay between the germline ends. Written as DNA, the CDR3 is TGTGCCATCAACTGGGACACAGGCCAGCCCCAGCATTTT. Encoded protein: CAINWDTGQPQHF.

This chain uses TRBV19 with TRBJ2-5, with TRBD1 as a possible D gene (5 bases). The CDR3 runs 15 residues. The germline V gene encodes CDR1 LNHDA and CDR2 SQIVND (reference sequence). The germline V and J ends were trimmed by 3 bases and 5 bases, with 16 bases remaining between them. Here the CDR3 reads CASSIGVGRVETQYF. The CDR3 coding sequence is TGTGCCAGTAGTATTGGGGTAGGCAGGGTCGAGACCCAGTACTTC.